This TCR beta chain was sequenced during a study of blood T cells in healthy people across ages. Study results and limitations: Long-lived donors carried more naive CD4+ cells and greater diversity than aged donors.

This clonotype was counted between two and nine times. What it binds is unknown. A second PCR of 7 to 11 cycles used a sample-barcoded 5' primer and a J-beta primer mix. The authors tagged each cDNA molecule using a template-switch adaptor with 12 random nucleotides. TCRdb recomputed calls from the 5' RACE reads with MiXCR, one row per CDR3 protein. The sample records under 1 million distinct CDR3 sequences, under 45% being singletons. Trimming stripped 2 bases from V and 4 bases from J, with 12 bases between. CDR1 is KGHSH, CDR2 LQKENI, per germline. CDR3 length: 15 amino acids. This receptor was obtained from a man between 60 and 70 years old in good health. The sequencing input was blood. The chain has TRBV18 and TRBJ1-5; no clear D gene. The CDR3 protein is CASSPYISVNQPQHF. CDR3 in DNA: TGTGCCAGCTCACCATACATTTCAGTGAATCAGCCCCAGCATTTT.